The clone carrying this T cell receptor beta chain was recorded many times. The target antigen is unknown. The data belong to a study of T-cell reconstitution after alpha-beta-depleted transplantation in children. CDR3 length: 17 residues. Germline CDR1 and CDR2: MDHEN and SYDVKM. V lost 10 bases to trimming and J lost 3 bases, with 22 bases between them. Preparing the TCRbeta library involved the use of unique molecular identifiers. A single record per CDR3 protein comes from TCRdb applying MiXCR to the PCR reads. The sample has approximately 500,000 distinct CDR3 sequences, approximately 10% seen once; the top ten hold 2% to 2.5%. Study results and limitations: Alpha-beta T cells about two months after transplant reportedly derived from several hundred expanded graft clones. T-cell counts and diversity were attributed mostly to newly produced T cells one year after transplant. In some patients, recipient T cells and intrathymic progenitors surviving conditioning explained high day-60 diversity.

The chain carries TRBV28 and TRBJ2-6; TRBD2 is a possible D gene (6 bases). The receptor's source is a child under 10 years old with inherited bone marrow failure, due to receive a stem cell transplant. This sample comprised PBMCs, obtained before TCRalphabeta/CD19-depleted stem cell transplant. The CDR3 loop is CATDWGRKGGGANVLTF. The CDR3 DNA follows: TGTGCCACCGATTGGGGGAGAAAGGGAGGTGGGGCCAACGTCCTGACTTTC.